The 3 T cell receptor beta chains below were found in one sample sequenced in a study of shared clonotypes between healthy human individuals (dated by TCRdb to 2020 to 2021). Receptor libraries were prepared by the immunoSEQ multiplex PCR assay. What TCRdb holds here is the immuneACCESS table cut down to in-frame rearrangements. Part of the clones is not present; checked against another copy, under half of the missing clones reflect an unresolved V gene, and the others are unexplained. A total of about 480,000 clones appear in this sample, around 79% of them only once. 10% to 15% of the sample goes to the ten largest clones. Sequenced sample: PBMCs. Receptors were obtained from a woman aged 40 to 49 in good health. Some clones in this sample may be carry-over from other donors' samples.

The rearrangement links TRBV10-2 to TRBJ2-7; D gene ambiguous. CDR3 length: 13 amino acids. In germline, CDR1 is WSHSY, CDR2 SAAADI. Trimming removed 0 bases at V and 5 bases at J, with 8 bases between. The CDR3 DNA follows: TGCGCCAGCAGTGAGTCCCTTCGGCACGAGCAGTACTTC. Protein sequence: CASSESLRHEQYF.

The chain combines TRBV5-4 with TRBJ2-1; 13 nucleotides match TRBD2. The CDR3 has 15 amino acids. The trim removed 0 bases at V and 16 bases at J, leaving 10 bases unmatched. Germline lookup yields CDR1 SGHNT and CDR2 YYREEE (reference sequence). The CDR3 sequence: CASSLASPGLAGQFF. CDR3 DNA sequence: TGTGCCAGCAGCTTGGCGTCACCGGGACTAGCGGGACAATTCTTC.

The chain has TRBV5-4 and TRBJ2-4, with 10 bases identical to TRBD1. The junction had 2 bases not matched to a gene; V was cut back by 1 base and J by 7 bases. Germline CDR1 SGHNT, CDR2 YYREEE (reference sequence). The CDR3 consists of 14 residues. The CDR3 DNA reads as TGTGCCAGCAGCTTGAGGGGACAGGGGAACATTCAGTACTTC. It codes for CASSLRGQGNIQYF.